The 19 T cell receptor beta chains in this list originate from one sample, sequenced in a study of cytomegalovirus exposure and HLA in healthy donors. The PCR ran on 60 Vbeta and 13 Jbeta primers. This table comes from immunoSEQ multiplex PCR, and its TCRdb copy is limited to in-frame clones, with some not included. Its listing shows about 67,000 clones. The specimen was PBMCs. The receptors here all came from a woman aged 25 to 39 in good health and CMV-seronegative.

V and J are TRBV30 and TRBJ1-2; D may be TRBD1 (5 bases). The V and J ends lost 5 bases and 3 bases respectively, with 16 bases between them. The CDR3 sequence is 14 residues long. Germline V gene sequence: CDR1 GTSNPN, CDR2 SVGIG (reference sequence). CDR3 in DNA: TGTGCCTGGGATAGGGGAGGGGAGGACTATGGCTACACCTTC. Translated, it gives CAWDRGGEDYGYTF.

The rearrangement uses TRBV9 and TRBJ1-6; the D gene is possibly TRBD1 (5 bases). The CDR3 length is 15 residues. The germline V gene encodes CDR1 SGDLS and CDR2 YYNGEE. V was trimmed by 0 bases and J by 7 bases, leaving 11 bases between them. This chain's CDR3 is CASSVEGSGNSPLHF. The CDR3 DNA reads TGTGCCAGCAGCGTAGAGGGTTCAGGGAATTCACCCCTCCACTTT.

This chain uses TRBV13 with TRBJ2-7, with 10 positions matching TRBD2. V lost 0 bases to trimming and J lost 6 bases; unmatched junction nucleotides: 11. Germline-derived CDR1 and CDR2 are PRHDT and FYEKMQ (reference sequence). This CDR3 is 17 amino acids long. The CDR3, as DNA: TGTGCCAGCAGCTTAGGACGGTCCCTAGCGGGAGTGGGCGAGCAGTACTTC. Protein sequence: CASSLGRSLAGVGEQYF.

The V call is TRBV4-3, the J call TRBJ1-3; D uncertain. Germline-derived CDR1 and CDR2 are LGHNA and YSLEER. V was pared by 4 bases and J by 0 bases, with 10 bases between. There are 15 residues in the CDR3. The CDR3 sequence: CASSPREVSGNTIYF. CDR3 bases: TGCGCCAGCAGCCCCCGGGAGGTCTCTGGAAACACCATATATTTT.

The J gene is TRBJ1-2, the V gene TRBV5-8; D is possibly TRBD1 (5 bases). CDR1 is SGHTS and CDR2 is YDEGEE in the germline V gene. Trimming removed 3 bases at V and 6 bases at J, with 9 bases between. The CDR3 runs to 12 residues. In DNA, the CDR3 is TGTGCCAGCAGCTGGGGCCGTAATGGCTACACCTTC. This sequence encodes CASSWGRNGYTF.

The CDR3 spells CASSRHSTGTPTEAFF. The CDR3 DNA is TGCGCCAGCAGCCGGCACTCGACAGGGACGCCCACTGAAGCTTTCTTT. V is TRBV4-3 and J is TRBJ1-1; TRBD1 aligns across 7 bases. The germline CDR1 and CDR2 sequences are LGHNA and YSLEER. V was clipped by 4 bases and J by 4 bases; unmatched bases: 12. The CDR3 length is 16 residues.

The chain carries TRBV30 and TRBJ1-1; weak D call: TRBD1 (5 bases). The length of the CDR3 is 13 residues. V was shortened by 3 bases and J by 5 bases, with 13 bases between the two germline ends. Germline assignment: CDR1 GTSNPN and CDR2 SVGIG (reference sequence). The CDR3 DNA sequence: TGTGCCTGGAGCTGGGCGGGGGGTACTGAAGCTTTCTTT. It codes for CAWSWAGGTEAFF.

This rearrangement joins TRBV4-1 to TRBJ1-5; D may be TRBD1 (6 bases). This CDR3 contains 15 residues. V gave up 3 bases and J gave up 5 bases, with 14 bases separating them. Germline V lookup: CDR1 MGHRA, CDR2 YSYEKL. The CDR3, as DNA: TGCGCCAGCAGCCACAGCACAGGGTTGGATCAGCCCCAGCATTTT. Protein: CASSHSTGLDQPQHF.

The chain combines TRBV18 with TRBJ1-5, with 9 positions matching TRBD1. The CDR3 loop spans 16 amino acids. Germline CDR1 is KGHSH and CDR2 is LQKENI. J gave up 6 bases and V 3 bases, and 9 bases lay outside the gene matches. The CDR3 spells CASSPATGGVGQPQHF. DNA of the CDR3: TGTGCCAGCTCACCCGCGACAGGGGGGGTCGGTCAGCCCCAGCATTTT.

The chain links TRBV5-1 to TRBJ2-1, with TRBD2 matching 7 bases. The CDR3 length is 16 residues. J gave up 10 bases and V 2 bases, and 15 bases lay outside the gene matches. Germline CDR1 reads SGHRS; CDR2 reads YFSETQ. The CDR3 DNA is TGCGCCAGCAGCTTTAAGCGGGATACGATGCTGGGGGAGCAGTTCTTC. This sequence encodes CASSFKRDTMLGEQFF.

This chain uses TRBV4-2 with TRBJ2-1; 7 bases agree with TRBD2. J was trimmed by 5 bases and V by 0 bases; bases with no gene match: 13. The length of the CDR3 is 18 residues. From germline, CDR1 is LGHNA and CDR2 YNFKEQ. CDR3 in amino acids: CASSQEWAGAGTDNEQFF. Written as DNA, the CDR3 is TGTGCCAGCAGCCAAGAATGGGCCGGAGCGGGGACCGACAATGAGCAGTTCTTC.

The chain combines TRBV4-2 with TRBJ2-7; D may be TRBD2 (6 bases). V was clipped by 0 bases and J by 2 bases, with 11 bases between them. Germline V CDR1 and CDR2: LGHNA, YNFKEQ. CDR3 length: 15 amino acids. CDR3 in DNA: TGTGCCAGCAGCCAAGAATGGCGGGACGCCTACGAGCAGTACTTC. As protein: CASSQEWRDAYEQYF.

The genes are TRBV7-9 and TRBJ2-7, with 10 bases aligning to TRBD2. The CDR3 has 12 amino acids. V was pared by 5 bases and J by 7 bases, with 2 bases of the junction left unmatched. Germline CDR1 reads SEHNR; CDR2 reads FQNEAQ (reference sequence). CDR3 nucleotides: TGTGCCAGCAGCCCGGGACTAGCGGAGCAGTACTTC. Translation: CASSPGLAEQYF.

The chain combines TRBV6-5 with TRBJ1-1; TRBD1 aligns across 10 bases. This CDR3 has 14 amino acids. V lost 2 bases, J lost 4 bases, and 1 base stayed unmatched. Germline CDR1 and CDR2: MNHEY and SVGAGI. CDR3 in amino acids: CASSYGTGATEAFF. In DNA form, the CDR3 reads TGTGCCAGCAGTTACGGGACAGGGGCCACTGAAGCTTTCTTT.

The chain carries TRBV7-9 and TRBJ2-3, with TRBD1 matching 8 bases. V lost 2 bases to trimming and J lost 2 bases; unmatched junction nucleotides: 3. CDR1 and CDR2 from the germline V gene are SEHNR and FQNEAQ (reference sequence). The length of the CDR3 is 15 residues. CDR3 nucleotides: TGTGCCAGCAGCTTACGCCAGGGGGCCACAGATACGCAGTATTTT. It yields the protein CASSLRQGATDTQYF.

The rearrangement uses TRBV6-5 and TRBJ2-7; 8 bases are a match to TRBD1. V dropped 5 bases and J dropped 0; count of bases not matched to a gene: 6. CDR1 and CDR2 from the germline V gene are MNHEY and SVGAGI. The CDR3 contains 15 residues. As DNA, the CDR3 is TGTGCCAGCAGTCCTTCAGGGGGCGCCTCCTACGAGCAGTACTTC. It encodes CASSPSGGASYEQYF.

J is TRBJ2-1 and V is TRBV7-9; TRBD2 matches 10 bases. Per the germline V gene, CDR1 is SEHNR and CDR2 is FQNEAQ (reference sequence). The CDR3 sequence is 17 residues long. Trimming cost V 4 bases and J 5 bases; bases outside gene matches: 11. The CDR3 sequence is CASSSSSTSGFDNEQFF. The CDR3 bases are TGTGCCAGCAGCTCTTCCTCGACTAGCGGGTTTGACAATGAGCAGTTCTTC.

For the CDR3, the DNA is TGTGCCAGCAGCCAAGAAGCCGGCCAGCGGGAGCAGTTCTTC. Translating gives CASSQEAGQREQFF. The chain joins TRBV4-2 to TRBJ2-1, with a weak D call TRBD2 (5 bases). Germline CDR1 and CDR2: LGHNA and YNFKEQ. Trimming shortened V by 0 bases and J by 10 bases, and 13 bases separated the two germline ends. The CDR3 covers 14 residues.

CDR3 sequence: CASSLMSGGEQYF. CDR3 DNA sequence: TGTGCCAGTAGTCTCATGAGCGGGGGCGAGCAGTACTTC. This chain links TRBV19 with TRBJ2-7, with TRBD2 identical over 8 bases. Germline assignment: CDR1 LNHDA and CDR2 SQIVND (reference sequence). With 5 bases clipped from V and 6 bases from J, the junction kept 6 bases outside the gene matches. The CDR3 totals 13 residues.